The sequence of this TCR beta chain was determined in a study of cytomegalovirus exposure and HLA in healthy donors. Study-level points and caveats: Some V segments, TRBV6-2 and TRBV6-3 among them, were indistinguishable and were therefore excluded. Listed as cytomegalovirus-associated were 164 TCR beta chains. Another analysis was done later, and it associated around 16,000 TCR beta sequences with HLA alleles at 0.05 false discovery rate.

The PCR made use of 60 Vbeta and 13 Jbeta primers. Profiled with immunoSEQ multiplex PCR; TCRdb holds only in-frame clones, not every one. The sample lists 95,000 to 150,000 clones; roughly three fifths were seen once. CDR1 is SGDLS and CDR2 is YYNGEE in the germline V gene. V gave up 4 bases and J gave up 7 bases; unmatched junction bases: 14. The CDR3 runs to 17 residues. Notes on this clone: Antigen: not known.

Every donor was a healthy person donating bone marrow. What was sequenced was PBMCs. The chain links TRBV9 to TRBJ2-1, with 10 bases that match TRBD2. The source of this sequence is a woman in her 40s in good health and CMV-seropositive. CDR3 amino acids: CASSPTTLAGELNEQFF. DNA for the CDR3: TGTGCCAGCAGCCCAACGACCCTAGCGGGAGAATTGAATGAGCAGTTCTTC.